The clone carrying this T cell receptor (beta chain) turned up a few times. Its antigen remains unidentified. This sample was taken from a study of identical twins. MiXCR was run by TCRdb on the 5' RACE reads, yielding one entry per CDR3 protein. The repertoire consists of around 690,000 distinct CDR3 sequences, with around 20% occurring once and the leading ten covering roughly 4.3%. Study-wide points: An excess of low generation probability was shown by twin-shared out-of-frame alpha sequences.

The CDR3 has 15 amino acids. Germline V CDR1 and CDR2: DFQATT, SNEGSKA (reference sequence). Trimming pared 5 bases from V and 2 bases from J, leaving 17 bases between. These data were also filed under a second study, of T cells expressing NK-cell markers. This second report adds: Cells sorted as CD3+CD56+NKG2C+, CD3+CD56+NKG2C- and CD3+CD56-NKG2C+ T cells supplied the TCR beta repertoires. Among eight sequenced donors, seven carried HCMV seropositivity while one was seronegative.

Specimen: PBMCs. The J gene is TRBJ2-3, the V gene TRBV20-1, with D perhaps matching TRBD1 (5 bases). The sequence came from a young woman in good health. CDR3 region: CSALPTERFTDTQYF. The CDR3 nucleotides read TGCAGTGCTCTACCGACAGAGAGATTCACAGATACGCAGTATTTT.